This T cell receptor beta chain stems from a study of shared clonotypes between healthy human individuals. Study-wide background: CD4 naive and CD4 memory each took three plates per donor, while CD8 naive took two and CD8 memory one. Study-level points and caveats: Across a handful of donors, naive CD4 shared around 5%, naive CD8 more than 3%, memory CD4 2% to 2.5%, memory CD8 about 0.4%. It was expected that sequencing depth would affect clonotype sharing among donors. Although depth was large, rarefaction showed that sequencing of the sorted subsets was incomplete.

The germline V and J ends were trimmed by 1 base and 1 base, with 5 bases remaining between them. CDR1 SGHVS and CDR2 FQNEAQ come from the germline V gene. The CDR3 runs 13 residues. TCRdb keeps only in-frame clones here, not all; method: immunoSEQ multiplex PCR. Of about 680,000 clones in the sample, about 91% were seen once. Naive CD8 cells, CD45RO-negative and positively selected for CCR7, excluded terminally differentiated effector memory CD45RA+ cells. Concerning this clone: Its antigen is still unknown. This same CDR3 is encoded by further DNA sequences in the sample.

This receptor was identified in a man aged 25-45 years in good health. Sequencing was carried out using naive CD8+ T cells sorted from blood. V and J are TRBV7-8 and TRBJ2-7, with no clear D. The CDR3 coding sequence is TGTGCCAGCAGCTTAGAAAGTTCCTACGAGCAGTACTTC. This gives the protein CASSLESSYEQYF.